This TCR beta chain was identified during a study of CD8+CD57+ T cells in acquired aplastic anemia. Study-wide background: CD4+ and CD8+ cells, once sorted, gave DNA averaging 3.2 ug. Study observations and caveats: Overlap between patients and controls comprised 25 to 30 CD8+ CDR3 sequences.

Germline V gene lookup returns CDR1 MNHNS and CDR2 SASEGT. This CDR3 is built from 12 residues. V lost 4 bases and J lost 4, with 7 bases in between. In this sample, this clonotype turned up many times. The antigen is not known. Flow cytometry had shown expanded CD8+CD57+ cells in the patients chosen for sequencing. Severe acquired aplastic anemia was diagnosed in all patients. Patients had received no therapy at the time of blood sampling. Genomic DNA, serving as template, underwent TCR beta VDJ and CDR3 profiling. Each CDR3 protein is one row after TCRdb ran MiXCR on the reads. The sample lists under 200,000 distinct CDR3 sequences; more than 40% were seen once.

Source material: sorted CD4+, CD8+, or CD8+CD57+ T cells (not recorded which) from PBMCs. The chain carries TRBV6-1 and TRBJ1-2; D is uncertain. The sequence was obtained from a human donor with aplastic anemia. The CDR3 spells CASSGTSYGYTF. In DNA, the CDR3 is TGTGCCAGCAGTGGGACGAGCTATGGCTACACCTTC.